This TCR beta chain was recovered during a study of HIV-infected children after antiretroviral therapy interruption. Study-level background: Interruption group median age around 9.9 years; continuous group 7 to 8 years. Recorded EBV and CMV exposure existed for most children.

Treatment described: PENTA 11 planned treatment interruption arm or continuous ART arm. Naive CD4+ CD45RA+ CD45RO- T cells were FACS-sorted from thawed PBMCs. Trimming removed 1 base at V and 4 bases at J, with 17 bases between. The CDR3 runs 17 residues. This clonotype was recorded at least ten times. Its antigen remains unknown. The TCR library was built from RNA with a 3' RACE protocol and unique molecular identifiers. TCRdb passed the 3' RACE reads through MiXCR, listing each CDR3 protein once. This sample carries roughly 46,000 distinct CDR3 sequences, approximately 4% of them seen once, and the ten largest clones take approximately 0.67%. Broader study findings: After treatment interruption started, naive CD4+ CDR3 overlap across time points dropped.

The sequences come from CD45RA+ CD4+ T cells from PBMCs, pooled from several time points, collected from a donor given antiretroviral therapy, either interrupted or continuous. Subset: naive CD4+ CD45RA+ CD45RO- T cells. The J gene is TRBJ1-5, the V gene TRBV23-1; D possibly corresponds to TRBD1 (6 bases). TRBV23-1 is flagged as an ORF with uncertain function. The receptor was derived from a pool of human donors with HIV. CDR3 loop: CASSQCRKVGQNQPQHF. The CDR3 DNA follows: TGCGCCAGCAGTCAATGTAGGAAGGTTGGACAGAATCAGCCCCAGCATTTT.